Below are 10 T cell receptor beta chains sequenced from a single sample in a study of Graves' ophthalmopathy and Graves' hyperthyroidism. RNA transcripts yielded amplified TCR beta CDR3 regions. Amplification began with first-round RT-PCR using HTBI primers, then second-round multiplex PCR was performed. TCRdb fed the multiplex PCR reads into MiXCR, producing one record per CDR3 protein. The sample lists around 660,000 distinct CDR3 sequences, roughly 41% occurring once. The sequencing sample was made of peripheral blood. These receptors all stem from an adult man with Graves' ophthalmopathy.

The chain links TRBV7-9 to TRBJ2-2; 10 nucleotides agree with TRBD1. V lost 5 bases, J lost 7 bases, and 7 bases stayed unmatched. Germline-derived CDR1 and CDR2 are SEHNR and FQNEAQ (reference sequence). The CDR3 loop spans 15 amino acids. The CDR3 DNA sequence: TGTGCCAGCAGCGCCGGGACAGGGGCGATCGGGGAGCTGTTTTTT. Translation gives CASSAGTGAIGELFF.

J is TRBJ1-2 and V is TRBV20-1; TRBD1 is a possible D gene (6 bases). Per the germline V gene, CDR1 is DFQATT and CDR2 is SNEGSKA (reference sequence). V dropped 8 bases and J dropped 6 bases, with 16 bases sitting between them. This CDR3 is 12 amino acids long. CDR3 sequence reads: CSPRGGQDGYTF. In DNA, the CDR3 is TGCAGTCCACGGGGGGGGCAGGATGGCTACACCTTC.

This clonotype was observed many times. V usage is TRBV2 and J usage is TRBJ1-2; weak D call: TRBD1 (5 bases). The germline V and J ends were trimmed by 0 bases and 4 bases, with 9 bases remaining between them. The CDR3 extends over 14 amino acids. CDR1 is SNHLY and CDR2 is FYNNEI in the germline V gene. The CDR3 is CASSEADSSYGYTF. CDR3 DNA sequence: TGTGCCAGCAGTGAAGCCGACAGCTCCTATGGCTACACCTTC.

The chain employs TRBV5-1 and TRBJ1-1; 7 nucleotides align to TRBD1. V lost 1 base, J lost 1 base, and 13 bases stayed unmatched. Germline assignment: CDR1 SGHRS and CDR2 YFSETQ. This CDR3 has 18 residues. The CDR3 DNA follows: TGCGCCAGCAGCTTGAGATCCCCGGCAGGGGGAACGAACACTGAAGCTTTCTTT. Translated: CASSLRSPAGGTNTEAFF. The whole variable domain, filled in from reference TRBV5-1 and TRBJ1-1, reads KAGVTQTPRYLIKTRGQQVTLSCSPISGHRSVSWYQQTPGQGLQFLFEYFSETQRNKGNFPGRFSGRQFSNSRSEMNVSTLELGDSALYLCASSLRSPAGGTNTEAFFGQGTRLTVV.

The V gene is TRBV14, the J gene TRBJ1-2; possible D gene TRBD1, 6 bases. CDR1 SGHDN and CDR2 FVKESK come from the germline V gene. Trimming took 0 bases from V and 3 from J, leaving 17 bases between them. There are 17 residues in the CDR3. CDR3 sequence reads: CASSQDGGGRGDYGYTF. The DNA for the CDR3 is TGTGCCAGCAGCCAAGATGGTGGGGGGCGCGGTGACTATGGCTACACCTTC.

This clonotype has just a few counts. This chain uses TRBV7-2 with TRBJ1-1; D gene ambiguous. The CDR3 spans 14 residues. The ends were cut back, 5 bases at V and 0 bases at J, with 10 bases in the middle. Germline lookup yields CDR1 SGHTA and CDR2 FQGNSA. The CDR3 is CASSASGLNTEAFF. As DNA, the CDR3 is TGTGCCAGCAGCGCCAGCGGGCTGAACACTGAAGCTTTCTTT. The full variable domain, with the rest looked up from reference TRBV7-2 and TRBJ1-1, is GAGVSQSPSNKVTEKGKDVELRCDPISGHTALYWYRQSLGQGLEFLIYFQGNSAPDKSGLPSDRFSAERTGGSVSTLTIQRTQQEDSAVYLCASSASGLNTEAFFGQGTRLTVV.

Many counts were recorded for this clonotype. This sequence joins TRBV7-2 and TRBJ2-5; 10 bases line up with TRBD2. V gave up 5 bases and J gave up 4 bases; unmatched junction bases: 7. CDR3 length: 15 amino acids. Germline lookup yields CDR1 SGHTA and CDR2 FQGNSA. The DNA of the CDR3 is TGTGCCAGCAGCCCCCTGAGCGGGGGGGGAGAGACCCAGTACTTC. It translates to CASSPLSGGGETQYF.

The J gene is TRBJ1-2, the V gene TRBV4-1, with D perhaps TRBD1 (6 bases). This CDR3 is built from 16 residues. CDR1 is MGHRA and CDR2 is YSYEKL in the germline V gene. V shed 0 bases and J shed 4 bases, with 15 bases lying between them. The CDR3 protein is CASSQDFNRASYGYTF. The CDR3 DNA is TGCGCCAGCAGCCAAGATTTTAACAGGGCCTCCTATGGCTACACCTTC.

The sample holds many counts of this clonotype. The chain is built from TRBV20-1 and TRBJ1-4; 7 nucleotides align to TRBD1. Germline V CDR1 and CDR2: DFQATT, SNEGSKA (reference sequence). There are 13 residues in the CDR3. The junction had 4 bases not matched to a gene; V was cut back by 4 bases and J by 5 bases. DNA for the CDR3: TGCAGTGCTAAGACAGGGTTCAATGAAAAACTGTTTTTT. This gives the protein CSAKTGFNEKLFF.

CDR3 sequence reads: CASSPTLQGDEQYF. The CDR3 coding sequence is TGCGCCAGCAGCCCCACACTACAGGGAGACGAGCAGTACTTC. V and J are TRBV4-1 and TRBJ2-7; possible D gene TRBD1, 6 bases. Trimming shortened V by 4 bases and J by 5 bases, and 15 bases separated the two germline ends. The CDR3 has 14 amino acids. Germline CDR1 MGHRA, CDR2 YSYEKL.